This passage covers 11 T cell receptor beta chains from one sample sequenced in a study of T cells in Graves' hyperthyroidism and ophthalmopathy (dated by TCRdb to between 2018 and 2021). Libraries were made using multiplex PCR. Sequencing was performed on an Illumina HiSeq 2000. Amplification of TCR beta CDR3 regions was carried out from RNA transcripts. The TCR CDR3 was subjected to a first round of RT-PCR using the HTBI primer set and the Qiagen OneStep RT-PCR kit. Using fastp trimming at Q25 and MiXCR clonotype assembly, TCRdb reanalyzed the public sequencing data and kept in-frame beta chains. Every CDR3 protein is listed once, alongside the most common genes and DNA of its rows. The sample has about 290,000 distinct CDR3 sequences on record, roughly 15% of them singletons. The ten largest clones take up around 30% of the sample. The sample was blood. The receptors were sampled from a woman aged 45 to 65 with Graves' hyperthyroidism that later progressed to Graves' ophthalmopathy.

There are many counts of this clonotype. The chain couples TRBV3-1 to TRBJ1-1, with TRBD1 matching over 8 bases. This CDR3 comprises 14 residues. V gave up 4 bases and J gave up 4 bases; unmatched junction bases: 5. The germline V gene encodes CDR1 LGHDT and CDR2 YNNKEL (reference sequence). CDR3 nucleotides: TGTGCCAGCAGCCGGGCGACAGGGGCCACTGAAGCTTTCTTT. Its protein is CASSRATGATEAFF.

This clonotype appeared many times. The chain employs TRBV12-3 or TRBV12-4 and TRBJ1-1; D unresolved. Trimming pared 3 bases from V and 5 bases from J, leaving 10 bases between. The CDR3 is 13 amino acids. The DNA of the CDR3 is TGTGCCAGCAGTTTTGCCGCCGGAACTGAAGCTTTCTTT. Translated: CASSFAAGTEAFF.

There are many counts of this clonotype. V and J are TRBV20-1 and TRBJ1-5; D call uncertain. V lost 3 bases and J lost 0, with 6 bases in between. CDR3 length: 13 amino acids. Germline V CDR1 and CDR2: DFQATT, SNEGSKA (reference sequence). The CDR3 here is CSASRDSNQPQHF. The DNA of the CDR3 is TGCAGTGCTAGTCGTGATAGCAATCAGCCCCAGCATTTT.

This clonotype appeared many times. The chain recombines TRBV24-1 with TRBJ2-3; D not resolved. The CDR3 totals 15 residues. Germline-derived CDR1 and CDR2 are KGHDR and SFDVKD. V lost 5 bases to trimming and J lost 0 bases, with 11 bases between them. The CDR3 region is CATSAWTASTDTQYF. CDR3 DNA sequence: TGTGCCACCAGTGCCTGGACGGCTAGCACAGATACGCAGTATTTT.

This clonotype has at least ten counts. The gene calls are TRBV20-1 and TRBJ1-2; D possibly corresponds to TRBD1 (5 bases). CDR1 and CDR2 from the germline V gene are DFQATT and SNEGSKA (reference sequence). This CDR3 spans 12 amino acids. Trimming took off 3 bases at V and 4 bases at J, with 9 bases between the two ends. CDR3 amino acids: CSASARAYGYTF. CDR3 DNA: TGCAGTGCTAGTGCCAGGGCCTATGGCTACACCTTC.

This clonotype was seen many times. V gene TRBV5-1 combines with J gene TRBJ2-3; 11 nucleotides agree with TRBD2. The CDR3 is 16 residues long. CDR1 and CDR2 (germline): SGHRS, YFSETQ. Unmatched junction bases numbered 2, after V lost 0 bases and J lost 2 bases. As DNA, the CDR3 is TGCGCCAGCAGCTTGGGACTAGCGGGGAACACAGATACGCAGTATTTT. Translation: CASSLGLAGNTDTQYF.

This chain joins TRBV6-5 and TRBJ1-2, with D perhaps TRBD1 (6 bases). The CDR3 runs 18 residues. Germline CDR1 and CDR2: MNHEY and SVGAGI. Between the trimmed V and J ends, which lost 2 bases and 1 base, there was a span of 20 bases. CDR3 in DNA: TGTGCCAGCAGTTACGGCCTTGGAGGGGGAAAACTTAACTATGGCTACACCTTC. It codes for CASSYGLGGGKLNYGYTF.

Many counts were recorded for this clonotype. The chain combines TRBV6-5 with TRBJ2-7; 9 bases fit TRBD1. J gave up 5 bases and V 0 bases, and 8 bases lay outside the gene matches. The CDR3 has 16 amino acids. Germline lookup yields CDR1 MNHEY and CDR2 SVGAGI. DNA of the CDR3: TGTGCCAGCAGTTACTCACCGGGACAGGGTCACCACGAGCAGTACTTC. Its translation: CASSYSPGQGHHEQYF.

This clonotype was seen ten or more times. J is TRBJ1-2 and V is TRBV28; 7 bases map to TRBD1. V lost 8 bases to trimming and J lost 4 bases; unmatched junction nucleotides: 13. Germline V gene lookup returns CDR1 MDHEN and CDR2 SYDVKM. The CDR3 totals 15 residues. The CDR3: CASATSGRGSYGYTF. Here the CDR3 DNA reads TGTGCCAGCGCCACCTCGGGCAGGGGGTCCTATGGCTACACCTTC.

V gene TRBV29-1 combines with J gene TRBJ2-5; 11 bases line up with TRBD2. Germline V gene data show CDR1 as SQVTM and CDR2 as ANQGSEA. Germline trimming cut 4 bases from V and 2 bases from J; bases unmatched to any gene: 3. The CDR3 contains 14 residues. In DNA form, the CDR3 reads TGCAGCGTTGTGGGACTAGCGGTGCAAGAGACCCAGTACTTC. This sequence encodes CSVVGLAVQETQYF.

In its sample, this clonotype was seen many times. V is TRBV28 and J is TRBJ2-7, with 7 bases fitting TRBD1. Germline-derived CDR1 and CDR2 are MDHEN and SYDVKM. This CDR3 spans 15 amino acids. With V trimmed by 3 bases and J by 3 bases, 8 bases remained unmatched. CDR3 DNA: TGTGCCAGCAGTTTCTCCGGGACAGTATTCTACGAGCAGTACTTC. Translation: CASSFSGTVFYEQYF.